These T cell receptor beta chains were read from a single sample in a study. From the 5' RACE reads, TCRdb called clonotypes with MiXCR, one entry per CDR3 protein. The top ten hold 6.2% of the sample, which has around 9,100 distinct CDR3 sequences, approximately 57% seen once. The sample comprised tumor-infiltrating memory CD4+ T cells sorted from the breast tumor. These receptor sequences come from a female donor with breast cancer. Each CDR3 is given with its conserved first and last residue. D genes are given only for firm matches. Clone size, where shown, is once, few, many, or a class for clones that have expanded.

V: TRBV18; size: NA; D: NA; J: TRBJ2-1; CDR3: CASSRGYNEQFF; DNA: TGTGCCAGCTCCCGGGGTTACAATGAGCAGTTCTTC
V: TRBV10-3; size: NA; D: NA; J: TRBJ2-1; CDR3: CAAKPGQNNEQFF; DNA: TGTGCCGCCAAACCGGGGCAGAACAATGAGCAGTTCTTC
V: TRBV5-1; size: NA; D: TRBD1; J: TRBJ1-2; CDR3: CASSLGDRVNYGYTF; DNA: TGCGCCAGCAGCTTGGGAGACAGGGTTAACTATGGCTACACCTTC
V: TRBV29-1; size: large; D: NA; J: TRBJ2-5; CDR3: CSVDTANQETQYF; DNA: TGCAGCGTTGACACAGCTAACCAAGAGACCCAGTACTTC
V: TRBV27; size: few; D: TRBD1; J: TRBJ1-2; CDR3: CASSTRQGAGGYTF; DNA: TGTGCCAGCAGTACCCGACAGGGGGCAGGAGGCTACACCTTC
V: TRBV20-1; size: NA; D: TRBD2; J: TRBJ2-5; CDR3: CSARGLAQETQCF; DNA: TGCAGTGCTAGAGGACTAGCTCAAGAGACCCAGTGCTTC
V: TRBV7-2; size: NA; D: NA; J: TRBJ1-1; CDR3: CASSLNGAGMNTEAFF; DNA: TGTGCCAGCAGCTTAAATGGGGCGGGAATGAACACTGAAGCTTTCTTT
V: TRBV7-9; size: NA; D: NA; J: TRBJ2-7; CDR3: CASSHSMDTSYEQYF; DNA: TGTGCCAGCAGCCACTCTATGGACACCTCCTACGAGCAGTACTTC
V: TRBV6-5; size: NA; D: NA; J: TRBJ2-3; CDR3: CASSYGGGRTDTQYF; DNA: TGTGCCAGCAGTTACGGGGGCGGTCGAACAGATACGCAGTATTTT
V: TRBV29-1; size: NA; D: NA; J: TRBJ1-1; CDR3: CSVTTTMNTEAFF; DNA: TGCAGCGTTACGACAACTATGAACACTGAAGCTTTCTTT
V: TRBV12-3/TRBV12-4; size: NA; D: NA; J: TRBJ1-1; CDR3: CASTCGPGATEAFF; DNA: TGTGCCAGCACCTGCGGACCCGGGGCCACTGAAGCTTTCTTT
V: TRBV3-1; size: NA; D: NA; J: TRBJ2-3; CDR3: CASSPTGTSTDTQYF; DNA: TGTGCCAGCAGCCCCACCGGGACTAGCACAGATACGCAGTATTTT
V: TRBV5-1; size: NA; D: NA; J: TRBJ1-4; CDR3: CASSLGGNNEKLFF; DNA: TGCGCCAGCAGCTTGGGAGGGAACAATGAAAAACTGTTTTTT
V: TRBV29-1; size: large; D: NA; J: TRBJ1-1; CDR3: CSARRSEAFF; DNA: TGCAGCGCCAGACGGTCTGAAGCTTTCTTT
V: TRBV5-1; size: NA; D: NA; J: TRBJ1-1; CDR3: CASSLAGVATEAFF; DNA: TGCGCCAGCAGCTTGGCAGGGGTGGCCACTGAAGCTTTCTTT
V: TRBV12-3/TRBV12-4; size: NA; D: NA; J: TRBJ1-2; CDR3: CASSRGVYGYTF; DNA: TGTGCCAGCAGTCGCGGGGTCTATGGCTACACCTTC
V: TRBV4-3; size: NA; D: TRBD2; J: TRBJ2-3; CDR3: CASSRRLAGGSTDTQYF; DNA: TGCGCCAGCAGCCGGCGACTAGCGGGAGGTTCGACAGATACGCAGTATTTT
V: TRBV12-3/TRBV12-4; size: NA; D: NA; J: TRBJ2-1; CDR3: CASSRPTLRYNEQFF; DNA: TGTGCCAGCAGTCGACCGACTTTGCGGTACAATGAGCAGTTCTTC
V: TRBV27; size: NA; D: NA; J: TRBJ1-2; CDR3: CASRKASGAGYTF; DNA: TGTGCCAGCAGGAAGGCCTCCGGGGCTGGCTACACCTTC
V: TRBV7-6; size: NA; D: TRBD2; J: TRBJ2-7; CDR3: CASSPSPGGASSGEQYF; DNA: TGTGCCAGCAGTCCCTCCCCCGGGGGGGCCTCATCTGGCGAGCAGTACTTC
V: TRBV2; size: NA; D: NA; J: TRBJ1-6; CDR3: CASGTWAGNSPLHF; DNA: TGTGCCAGCGGGACCTGGGCGGGGAATTCACCCCTCCACTTT
V: TRBV4-3; size: medium-sized; D: NA; J: TRBJ1-5; CDR3: CASSQDANQPQHF; DNA: TGCGCCAGCAGCCAAGATGCCAATCAGCCCCAGCATTTT
V: TRBV6-4; size: few; D: NA; J: TRBJ1-2; CDR3: CASSDGKGQAEGYTF; DNA: TGTGCCAGCAGTGACGGGAAGGGGCAAGCGGAGGGCTACACCTTC
V: TRBV28; size: NA; D: NA; J: TRBJ1-1; CDR3: CASSAPGRWSTEAFF; DNA: TGTGCCAGCAGTGCTCCGGGACGGTGGAGCACTGAAGCTTTCTTT
V: TRBV7-7; size: NA; D: TRBD1; J: TRBJ2-7; CDR3: CASSADRGRGEQYF; DNA: TGTGCCAGCAGCGCGGACAGGGGGCGCGGCGAGCAGTACTTC
V: TRBV25-1; size: few; D: NA; J: TRBJ2-3; CDR3: CASSEFAGVNTDTQYF; DNA: TGTGCCAGCAGTGAATTCGCAGGGGTCAACACAGATACGCAGTATTTT
V: TRBV7-6; size: medium-sized; D: NA; J: TRBJ2-3; CDR3: CASSLAPGKAQYF; DNA: TGTGCCAGCAGCTTAGCGCCCGGGAAGGCGCAGTATTTT
V: TRBV5-1; size: NA; D: TRBD1; J: TRBJ1-1; CDR3: CASSFWDSRNTEAFF; DNA: TGCGCCAGCAGCTTCTGGGACAGCCGAAACACTGAAGCTTTCTTT
V: TRBV5-1; size: few; D: NA; J: TRBJ2-1; CDR3: CASSFSGYNEQFF; DNA: TGCGCCAGCAGCTTTTCAGGGTACAATGAGCAGTTCTTC
V: TRBV7-7; size: NA; D: NA; J: TRBJ2-7; CDR3: CASGHPDRPYEQYF; DNA: TGTGCTAGCGGCCACCCCGACAGGCCCTACGAGCAGTACTTC
V: TRBV5-1; size: few; D: TRBD2; J: TRBJ2-5; CDR3: CASTLAGQETQYF; DNA: TGCGCCAGCACCCTAGCGGGTCAGGAGACCCAGTACTTC
V: TRBV4-2; size: NA; D: NA; J: TRBJ2-1; CDR3: CTSSQDVADPGSEQFF; DNA: TGTACCAGCAGCCAAGACGTCGCGGACCCTGGGAGTGAGCAGTTCTTC
V: TRBV12-3/TRBV12-4; size: NA; D: NA; J: TRBJ1-1; CDR3: CASSLGESTEAFF; DNA: TGTGCCAGCAGTTTAGGAGAGAGCACTGAAGCTTTCTTT
V: TRBV25-1; size: NA; D: NA; J: TRBJ1-2; CDR3: CASSELGNYGYTF; DNA: TGTGCCAGCAGTGAATTGGGGAACTATGGCTACACCTTC
V: TRBV7-8; size: NA; D: NA; J: TRBJ1-5; CDR3: CASSYSGLGQPQHF; DNA: TGTGCCAGCAGCTACTCAGGGCTCGGACAGCCCCAGCATTTT
V: TRBV11-2; size: NA; D: NA; J: TRBJ2-1; CDR3: CASSLVSGLSSYNEQFF; DNA: TGTGCCAGCAGCTTAGTGAGTGGGCTAAGCTCCTACAATGAGCAGTTCTTC
V: TRBV2; size: NA; D: NA; J: TRBJ2-2; CDR3: CATTLGVETGELFF; DNA: TGTGCCACAACCCTCGGGGTGGAAACCGGGGAGCTGTTTTTT
V: TRBV5-6; size: NA; D: NA; J: TRBJ2-3; CDR3: CASSLGPSTDTQYF; DNA: TGTGCCAGCAGCTTGGGTCCGAGCACAGATACGCAGTATTTT
V: TRBV5-1; size: few; D: NA; J: TRBJ2-7; CDR3: CASSPPGRVRHEQYF; DNA: TGCGCCAGCAGCCCCCCCGGCAGGGTCAGGCACGAGCAGTACTTC
V: TRBV4-3; size: few; D: NA; J: TRBJ2-5; CDR3: CASSQDTNQETQYF; DNA: TGCGCCAGCAGCCAAGACACGAACCAAGAGACCCAGTACTTC
V: TRBV6-2/TRBV6-3; size: NA; D: NA; J: TRBJ2-2; CDR3: CASTGGLTGELSF; DNA: TGTGCCAGCACTGGCGGCTTAACCGGGGAGCTGTCTTTT
V: TRBV12-3/TRBV12-4; size: NA; D: TRBD1; J: TRBJ2-3; CDR3: CASREGTAGDTDTQYF; DNA: TGTGCCAGCAGGGAAGGGACAGCTGGGGACACAGATACGCAGTATTTT
V: TRBV7-2; size: NA; D: NA; J: TRBJ2-4; CDR3: CASSSNNFKNIQYF; DNA: TGTGCCAGCAGCTCTAACAACTTCAAAAACATTCAGTACTTC